One sample yielded the 29 T cell receptor beta chains listed below, sequenced in a study of cytomegalovirus exposure and HLA in healthy donors. The PCR employed 60 Vbeta primers together with 13 Jbeta primers. The method was immunoSEQ multiplex PCR; TCRdb's version includes in-frame clones alone and lacks a portion of them. Of 110,000 or so clones in the sample, 60% to 80% were seen once. The sample comprised PBMCs. Source of these receptors: a man aged 18 to 29 in good health and CMV-seropositive.

This rearrangement joins TRBV5-6 to TRBJ2-2, with TRBD2 as a possible D gene (5 bases). This CDR3 comprises 15 residues. V was pared by 3 bases and J by 6 bases, with 15 bases between. Germline CDR1 is SGHDT and CDR2 is YYEEEE. CDR3 sequence: CASSSRSGFSGELFF. DNA for the CDR3: TGTGCCAGCAGCTCCCGAAGCGGCTTCTCCGGGGAGCTGTTTTTT. The variable domain in full, with the rest retrieved from reference TRBV5-6 and TRBJ2-2, is DAGVTQSPTHLIKTRGQQVTLRCSPKSGHDTVSWYQQALGQGPQFIFQYYEEEERQRGNFPDRFSGHQFPNYSSELNVNALLLGDSALYLCASSSRSGFSGELFFGEGSRLTVL.

V and J are TRBV21-1 and TRBJ1-6; the table's D call, TRBD1, was not checked against the DNA. TRBV21-1 is deemed a pseudogene. The CDR3 has 16 residues. Here the CDR3 DNA reads TGTGCCAGCAGCAAGGCTATCCCGACAGGGAAGACACCCCTCCACTTT. Its protein product is CASSKAIPTGKTPLHF.

The CDR3 spells CASSPTSVTGGTEKLFF. The CDR3 coding sequence is TGTGCCAGCAGCCCAACGTCAGTGACAGGGGGTACTGAAAAACTGTTTTTT. The rearrangement links TRBV7-9 to TRBJ1-4; 9 bases align to TRBD1. Trimming at V came to 5 bases and at J to 7 bases, leaving 14 bases not matched to a gene. Germline loops: CDR1 SEHNR, CDR2 FQNEAQ (reference sequence). The CDR3 contains 17 residues.

This chain connects TRBV10-3 to TRBJ1-1; TRBD1 is a possible D gene (5 bases). The V and J ends lost 1 base and 6 bases respectively, with 18 bases between them. This CDR3 comprises 16 residues. Germline CDR1 ENHRY, CDR2 SYGVKD. In DNA, the CDR3 is TGTGCCATCAGTGAGTGGTTGAGGGGTGGAGGGCCTGAAGCTTTCTTT. This sequence encodes CAISEWLRGGGPEAFF.

The V gene is TRBV4-1, the J gene TRBJ1-6; the match to TRBD1 covers 7 bases. With V trimmed by 0 bases and J by 8 bases, 7 bases remained unmatched. Per the germline V gene, CDR1 is MGHRA and CDR2 is YSYEKL. There are 16 residues in the CDR3. The CDR3 nucleotides are TGCGCCAGCAGCCAAGATGGAGGGGGCGGGTATTCACCCCTCCACTTT. This codes for CASSQDGGGGYSPLHF.

This chain uses TRBV11-2 with TRBJ1-2, with D perhaps matching TRBD1 (6 bases). Deletions cut 5 bases from V and 2 bases from J, with 21 bases between. The CDR3 covers 17 residues. The germline CDR1 and CDR2 sequences are SGHAT and FQNNGV. This CDR3 reads CASSPRQRDGTNYGYTF. CDR3 in DNA: TGTGCCAGCAGCCCTAGGCAGAGGGACGGGACAAACTATGGCTACACCTTC. Full variable domain (remainder filled in from reference TRBV11-2 and TRBJ1-2): EAGVAQSPRYKIIEKRQSVAFWCNPISGHATLYWYQQILGQGPKLLIQFQNNGVVDDSQLPKDRFSAERLKGVDSTLKIQPAKLEDSAVYLCASSPRQRDGTNYGYTFGSGTRLTVV.

As regards this clone: Other DNA sequences in the same sample also yield this CDR3. The J gene is TRBJ1-1, the V gene TRBV2, with 7 nucleotides matching TRBD1. The germline CDR1 and CDR2 sequences are SNHLY and FYNNEI. Losses at the gene ends were 4 bases for V and 4 bases for J; bases not matched to a gene: 9. CDR3 length equals 15 residues. CDR3 in DNA: TGTGCCAGCAGTGTGTCAAGGGGGCTCGGCACTGAAGCTTTCTTT. Its protein is CASSVSRGLGTEAFF.

V is TRBV5-1 and J is TRBJ2-7; TRBD1 matches at 7 bases. The CDR3 contains 14 residues. CDR1 and CDR2 from the germline V gene are SGHRS and YFSETQ. J was trimmed by 2 bases and V by 0 bases; bases with no gene match: 2. Written as DNA, the CDR3 is TGCGCCAGCAGCTTGGTCGGACAGGCCTACGAGCAGTACTTC. Its protein product is CASSLVGQAYEQYF.

The CDR3, as DNA: TGTGCCACCCAACCAGGGGGCCTCAACACTGAAGCTTTCTTT. Its protein product is CATQPGGLNTEAFF. The chain couples TRBV15 to TRBJ1-1; TRBD1 matches 8 bases. The CDR3 loop spans 14 amino acids. V shed 8 bases and J 2 bases; nucleotides not matched to a gene: 7. CDR1 LNHNV and CDR2 YYDKDF come from the germline V gene (reference sequence).

This clone was counted only a few times. The CDR3 spells CASSKVEGPGGYTF. The DNA of the CDR3 is TGTGCCAGCAGCAAAGTGGAGGGGCCTGGCGGCTACACCTTC. This chain joins TRBV21-1 and TRBJ1-2. TRBV21-1 is recorded as a pseudogene. The CDR3 covers 14 residues.

This clone appeared a single time. The chain has TRBV10-1 and TRBJ1-1, with TRBD1 matching over 7 bases. The CDR3 runs to 13 residues. The V gene end was trimmed by 9 bases and the J gene end by 0 bases; junction bases not matched to a gene: 4. From germline, CDR1 is WNHNN and CDR2 SYGVQD (reference sequence). The CDR3 nucleotides are TGCGCCAGTCGGGACAGCTTGAACACTGAAGCTTTCTTT. This sequence encodes CASRDSLNTEAFF.

This clone was recorded a few times. This sequence joins TRBV19 and TRBJ1-2; 7 positions match TRBD1. V gave up 9 bases and J gave up 9 bases; unmatched junction bases: 19. The CDR3 is 15 amino acids. CDR1 is LNHDA and CDR2 is SQIVND in the germline V gene (reference sequence). The CDR3 sequence: CASSELKQGKRSYTF. The CDR3 region has the DNA TGTGCCAGCAGCGAGCTAAAACAGGGGAAAAGAAGCTACACCTTC.

V usage is TRBV11-3 and J usage is TRBJ1-3, with D maybe TRBD1 (5 bases). The CDR3 totals 13 residues. From germline, CDR1 is SGHNT and CDR2 YENEEA. V was clipped by 6 bases and J by 5 bases, with 11 bases between them. The CDR3 reads CASSSPGRNTIYF. For the CDR3, the DNA is TGTGCCAGCAGTTCCCCAGGGCGAAACACCATATATTTT.

This clone was seen a few times. The chain couples TRBV5-1 to TRBJ1-5; D remains unclear. The germline CDR1 and CDR2 sequences are SGHRS and YFSETQ. Trimming removed 2 bases at V and 0 bases at J, with 12 bases between. The CDR3 consists of 16 residues. Here the CDR3 reads CASSFPQESSNQPQHF. CDR3 DNA sequence: TGCGCCAGCAGCTTTCCCCAGGAATCTAGCAATCAGCCCCAGCATTTT. Supplemented by reference TRBV5-1 and TRBJ1-5, the full variable domain reads KAGVTQTPRYLIKTRGQQVTLSCSPISGHRSVSWYQQTPGQGLQFLFEYFSETQRNKGNFPGRFSGRQFSNSRSEMNVSTLELGDSALYLCASSFPQESSNQPQHFGDGTRLSIL.

The V gene is TRBV28, the J gene TRBJ1-5, with 8 bases fitting TRBD1. The V segment lost 6 bases and the J segment 2 bases; nucleotides outside the gene matches: 6. CDR3 length: 15 amino acids. The germline V gene has CDR1 MDHEN and CDR2 SYDVKM. The CDR3 DNA sequence: TGTGCCAGCAGCGGCAGGGGGCGAGGCAATCAGCCCCAGCATTTT. Translation: CASSGRGRGNQPQHF. Full variable domain (outside the CDR3, taken from reference TRBV28 and TRBJ1-5): DVKVTQSSRYLVKRTGEKVFLECVQDMDHENMFWYRQDPGLGLRLIYFSYDVKMKEKGDIPEGYSVSREKKERFSLILESASTNQTSMYLCASSGRGRGNQPQHFGDGTRLSIL.

V gene TRBV4-1 combines with J gene TRBJ1-2, with 12 bases matching TRBD1. This CDR3 is 16 amino acids long. V dropped 0 bases and J dropped 8; count of bases not matched to a gene: 7. Germline CDR1 is MGHRA and CDR2 is YSYEKL. The CDR3 nucleotides read TGCGCCAGCAGCCAAGACGGGACAGGGGGCGTGGGGGGCTACACCTTC. Its translation is CASSQDGTGGVGGYTF.

The chain joins TRBV7-2 to TRBJ2-3; 9 positions agree with TRBD2. Trimming removed 5 bases from V and 3 bases from J; junction bases left unmatched: 12. CDR3 length: 17 amino acids. Germline CDR1 reads SGHTA; CDR2 reads FQGNSA. The DNA for the CDR3 is TGTGCCAGCAGCCTAAAAGGCGGCGGGGGGGAAACAGATACGCAGTATTTT. Residues: CASSLKGGGGETDTQYF.

This clone was detected a few times. The V and J genes are TRBV9 and TRBJ2-2; 7 bases are shared with TRBD2. Germline assignment: CDR1 SGDLS and CDR2 YYNGEE. The CDR3 covers 15 residues. V trimming: 1 base; J trimming: 5 bases; junction bases outside the gene matches: 5. CDR3 DNA: TGTGCCAGCAGCGTATCTCCCGGGGGGACCGGGGAGCTGTTTTTT. Protein: CASSVSPGGTGELFF.

The chain employs TRBV28 and TRBJ1-6, with 9 bases fitting TRBD1. Germline CDR1 and CDR2: MDHEN and SYDVKM. The CDR3 runs 18 residues. With V trimmed by 2 bases and J by 0 bases, 5 bases remained unmatched. CDR3 loop: CASSLRQGGFSYNSPLHF. The CDR3 nucleotides are TGTGCCAGCAGTTTAAGACAGGGGGGCTTCTCCTATAATTCACCCCTCCACTTT.

The chain joins TRBV2 to TRBJ2-5, with D uncertain. The CDR3 sequence is 16 residues long. Trimming took 6 bases from V and 1 from J, leaving 18 bases between them. CDR1 is SNHLY, CDR2 FYNNEI, per germline. The CDR3 protein is CASRERLLLIQETQYF. In DNA form, the CDR3 reads TGTGCCAGCAGGGAACGACTCTTGTTGATCCAAGAGACCCAGTACTTC.

This clone is a singleton in its sample. The genes are TRBV28 and TRBJ1-6, with TRBD1 identical over 7 bases. The junction had 1 base not matched to a gene; V was cut back by 2 bases and J by 6 bases. Germline-derived CDR1 and CDR2 are MDHEN and SYDVKM. The CDR3 loop spans 14 amino acids. CDR3 sequence reads: CASSLTGVNSPLHF. In nucleotides, the CDR3 is TGTGCCAGCAGTTTAACAGGGGTTAATTCACCCCTCCACTTT.

The chain combines TRBV2 with TRBJ2-1, with TRBD2 as a possible D gene (6 bases). Per the germline V gene, CDR1 is SNHLY and CDR2 is FYNNEI. Between the trimmed V and J ends, which lost 4 bases and 2 bases, there was a span of 9 bases. This CDR3 region has 14 residues. CDR3 in amino acids: CASSGLATYNEQFF. CDR3 coding DNA: TGTGCCAGCAGTGGGCTAGCGACCTACAATGAGCAGTTCTTC.

A few counts support this clone. J is TRBJ1-4 and V is TRBV5-6; a weak D match, TRBD1 (5 bases). This CDR3 contains 13 residues. The V gene's germline CDR1 is SGHDT and CDR2 YYEEEE. Trimming pared 4 bases from V and 8 bases from J, leaving 12 bases between. The CDR3 is CASSRGFGEKLFF. The CDR3 coding sequence is TGTGCCAGCAGCCGGGGGTTCGGGGAAAAACTGTTTTTT.

A word on this clone: Relative to the germline gene, one junction end is altered; a read error may explain this. The chain joins TRBV6-5 to TRBJ2-3; weak D call: TRBD1 (6 bases). Germline CDR1 reads MNHEY; CDR2 reads SVGAGI. CDR3 length: 14 residues. In DNA, the CDR3 is TGTGCCAGCAGGATCGGACAGCTCACAGATATGCAGTATTTT. Amino acids: CASRIGQLTDMQYF.

This clone was detected a few times. CDR3 protein: CASSHRGTGELFF. DNA of the CDR3: TGTGCCAGCAGCCACAGGGGCACCGGGGAGCTGTTTTTT. This chain connects TRBV7-9 to TRBJ2-2, with TRBD1 identical over 7 bases. The germline V gene encodes CDR1 SEHNR and CDR2 FQNEAQ (reference sequence). The CDR3 has 13 amino acids. V lost 5 bases to trimming and J lost 4 bases; unmatched junction nucleotides: 1.

This clone was recorded a few times. The chain carries TRBV11-2 and TRBJ2-1, with D perhaps matching TRBD2 (6 bases). Between the trimmed V and J ends, which lost 5 bases and 2 bases, there was a span of 13 bases. Germline CDR1 SGHAT, CDR2 FQNNGV. This CDR3 region has 15 residues. CDR3 sequence (DNA): TGTGCCAGCAGCCCCGGGACTGGGGCCTACAATGAGCAGTTCTTC. This gives the protein CASSPGTGAYNEQFF.

The chain has TRBV19 and TRBJ1-5; 11 bases are shared with TRBD1. The length of the CDR3 is 15 residues. The V gene's germline CDR1 is LNHDA and CDR2 SQIVND (reference sequence). The trim removed 6 bases at V and 6 bases at J, leaving 7 bases unmatched. The CDR3 coding sequence is TGTGCCAGTAGCGTCGGACAGGGGGCGCGTCAGCCCCAGCATTTT. Translation gives CASSVGQGARQPQHF.

The chain combines TRBV29-1 with TRBJ1-5; possibly TRBD1 for D (6 bases). V was pared by 4 bases and J by 4 bases, with 14 bases between. The V gene's germline CDR1 is SQVTM and CDR2 ANQGSEA. CDR3 size: 14 residues. The CDR3 is CSVGVGGANQPQHF. DNA of the CDR3: TGCAGCGTTGGAGTTGGGGGCGCGAATCAGCCCCAGCATTTT.

This clone was found a few times. The CDR3 loop reads CASSQEVVGGNEQFF. CDR3 nucleotide sequence: TGTGCCAGCAGCCAAGAGGTCGTCGGGGGGAATGAGCAGTTCTTC. The chain is built from TRBV4-2 and TRBJ2-1, with 7 bases aligning to TRBD2. The CDR3 loop spans 15 amino acids. With 0 bases clipped from V and 7 bases from J, the junction kept 6 bases outside the gene matches. Looked up from germline, CDR1 is LGHNA and CDR2 is YNFKEQ.